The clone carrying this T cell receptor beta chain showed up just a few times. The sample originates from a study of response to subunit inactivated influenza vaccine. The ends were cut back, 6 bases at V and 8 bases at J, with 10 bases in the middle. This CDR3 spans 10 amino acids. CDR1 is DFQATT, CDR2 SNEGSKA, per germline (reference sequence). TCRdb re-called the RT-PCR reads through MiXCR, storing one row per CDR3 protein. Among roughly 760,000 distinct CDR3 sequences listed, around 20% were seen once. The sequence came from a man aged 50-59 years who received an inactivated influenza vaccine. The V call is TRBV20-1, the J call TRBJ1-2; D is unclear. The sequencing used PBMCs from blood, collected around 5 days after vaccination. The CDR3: CSARNGGYTF. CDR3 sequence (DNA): TGCAGTGCACGGAACGGGGGCTACACCTTC.